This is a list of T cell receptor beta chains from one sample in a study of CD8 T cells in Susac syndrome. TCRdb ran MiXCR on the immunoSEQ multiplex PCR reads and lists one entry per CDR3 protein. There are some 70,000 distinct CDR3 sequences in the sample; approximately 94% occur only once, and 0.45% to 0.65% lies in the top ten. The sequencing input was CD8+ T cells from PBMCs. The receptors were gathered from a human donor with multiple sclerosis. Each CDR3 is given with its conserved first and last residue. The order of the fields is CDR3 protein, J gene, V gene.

CDR3aa: CASSLDMEEAFF; j_gene: TRBJ1-1; v_gene: TRBV5-6
CDR3aa: CASSEASTDTQYF; j_gene: TRBJ2-3; v_gene: TRBV6-4
CDR3aa: CASSPGDSGANVLTF; j_gene: TRBJ2-6; v_gene: TRBV27
CDR3aa: CAWSPGPNQPQHF; j_gene: TRBJ1-5; v_gene: TRBV30
CDR3aa: CASSVFEYTEAFF; j_gene: TRBJ1-1; v_gene: TRBV9
CDR3aa: CASSLELVGHEQYF; j_gene: TRBJ2-7; v_gene: TRBV7-7
CDR3aa: CASSPTGIPSYEQYF; j_gene: TRBJ2-7; v_gene: TRBV4-1
CDR3aa: CASSFVTDTYEQYF; j_gene: TRBJ2-7; v_gene: TRBV27
CDR3aa: CASSAEGTRSYNEQFF; j_gene: TRBJ2-1; v_gene: TRBV9
CDR3aa: CAIALLAGTDNEQFF; j_gene: TRBJ2-1; v_gene: TRBV6-1
CDR3aa: CASSEGTDNYGYTF; j_gene: TRBJ1-2; v_gene: TRBV6-1
CDR3aa: CASKSVRQETQYF; j_gene: TRBJ2-5; v_gene: TRBV6-2/TRBV6-3
CDR3aa: CASSLVETPHEQFF; j_gene: TRBJ2-1; v_gene: TRBV7-9
CDR3aa: CASRFDRNPKDTQYF; j_gene: TRBJ2-3; v_gene: TRBV5-1
CDR3aa: CATSDSDSEQYF; j_gene: TRBJ2-7; v_gene: TRBV24-1
CDR3aa: CATSPTRGIETQYF; j_gene: TRBJ2-5; v_gene: TRBV15
CDR3aa: CATSDAGLDTDTQYF; j_gene: TRBJ2-3; v_gene: TRBV24-1
CDR3aa: CASRPSNQPQHF; j_gene: TRBJ1-5; v_gene: TRBV28
CDR3aa: CAWSVPEPRYYNQPQHF; j_gene: TRBJ1-5; v_gene: TRBV30
CDR3aa: CASTPGSPETQYF; j_gene: TRBJ2-5; v_gene: TRBV28
CDR3aa: CAWSPGAGANVLTF; j_gene: TRBJ2-6; v_gene: TRBV30
CDR3aa: CASSQETAGNPEAFF; j_gene: TRBJ1-1; v_gene: TRBV3-1
CDR3aa: CASSVARDGGYTF; j_gene: TRBJ1-2; v_gene: TRBV9
CDR3aa: CASSLTGADGYTF; j_gene: TRBJ1-2; v_gene: TRBV27
CDR3aa: CATSSTSSDTGELFF; j_gene: TRBJ2-2; v_gene: TRBV24-1
CDR3aa: CASSQDWARTGTYEQYF; j_gene: TRBJ2-7; v_gene: TRBV4-1
CDR3aa: CASSPDGNQPQHF; j_gene: TRBJ1-5; v_gene: TRBV7-3
CDR3aa: CASSLLGGVTDYGYTF; j_gene: TRBJ1-2; v_gene: TRBV12-3/TRBV12-4
CDR3aa: CASSLGPAGGQETQYF; j_gene: TRBJ2-5; v_gene: TRBV12-3/TRBV12-4
CDR3aa: CASSLEMGVDEQFF; j_gene: TRBJ2-1; v_gene: TRBV7-3
CDR3aa: CASSSPTGGLTDNEQFF; j_gene: TRBJ2-1; v_gene: TRBV7-9
CDR3aa: CASSWTSSNEQYF; j_gene: TRBJ2-7; v_gene: TRBV19
CDR3aa: CASSLDREVYEQYF; j_gene: TRBJ2-7; v_gene: TRBV13
CDR3aa: CSVMEVHEQYF; j_gene: TRBJ2-7; v_gene: TRBV29-1
CDR3aa: CASSIVDGDYNEQFF; j_gene: TRBJ2-1; v_gene: TRBV19
CDR3aa: CASSSLGLADYEQYF; j_gene: TRBJ2-7; v_gene: TRBV5-1
CDR3aa: CASSQDGAGRADSYEQYF; j_gene: TRBJ2-7; v_gene: TRBV4-3